The entry that follows covers one TCR beta chain sequence. TCR beta CDR3 amplification used RNA transcripts. Following a first-round RT-PCR that used HTBI primers, a second-round multiplex PCR was carried out. MiXCR, run by TCRdb on the multiplex PCR reads, gives a single entry per CDR3 protein. The table shows hundreds of thousands of distinct CDR3 sequences, with roughly two fifths occurring only once. Having ophthalmopathy, the donors showed moderate-to-severe activity, CAS ≥3 and NOSPECS ≥4, with disease lasting under 3 months. Germline V gene data show CDR1 as SGHTA and CDR2 as FQGNSA. The CDR3 consists of 15 residues. The germline V and J ends were trimmed by 0 bases and 0 bases, with 9 bases remaining between them. This entry belongs to a study of Graves' ophthalmopathy and Graves' hyperthyroidism.

The sample comprised peripheral blood. The clonotype originates from an adult man with Graves' ophthalmopathy. The chain joins TRBV7-2 to TRBJ2-7, with D tentatively TRBD1 (6 bases). This CDR3 reads CASSLAPGDSYEQYF. The CDR3 DNA is TGTGCCAGCAGCTTAGCGCCAGGGGACTCCTACGAGCAGTACTTC.